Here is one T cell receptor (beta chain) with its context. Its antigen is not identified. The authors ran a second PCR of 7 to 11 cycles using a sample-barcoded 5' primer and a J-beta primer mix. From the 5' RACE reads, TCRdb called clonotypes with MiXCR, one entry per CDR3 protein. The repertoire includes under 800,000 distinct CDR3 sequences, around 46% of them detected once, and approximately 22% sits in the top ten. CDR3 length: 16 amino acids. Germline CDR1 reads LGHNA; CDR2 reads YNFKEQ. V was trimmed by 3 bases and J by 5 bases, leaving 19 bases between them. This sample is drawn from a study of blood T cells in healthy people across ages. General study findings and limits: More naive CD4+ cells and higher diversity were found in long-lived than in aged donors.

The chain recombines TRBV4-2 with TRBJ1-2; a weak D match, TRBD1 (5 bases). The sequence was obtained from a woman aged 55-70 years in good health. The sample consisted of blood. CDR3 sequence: CASSQNTQGNGYGYTF. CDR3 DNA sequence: TGTGCCAGCAGCCAGAATACTCAGGGAAATGGGTATGGCTACACCTTC.